The TCR beta chain under discussion was sequenced for a study of blood T cell repertoires in COVID-19. The CDR3 extends over 14 amino acids. Per germline, CDR1 LNHDA and CDR2 SQIVND (reference sequence). The V and J ends lost 3 bases and 3 bases respectively, with 12 bases between them. Some clones are missing from TCRdb's copy, which holds only in-frame ones; the method was immunoSEQ multiplex PCR. The table shows roughly 220,000 clones, with around 88% occurring only once. The chain carries TRBV19 and TRBJ2-7, with D possibly being TRBD1 (6 bases). The TCR was taken from a woman aged 50 to 65 with acute COVID-19. The material sequenced was PBMCs or T cells enriched from blood (not recorded which). The CDR3, as DNA: TGTGCCAGTAGTATCGGGCAGGGGATCTACGAGCAGTACTTC. It specifies CASSIGQGIYEQYF.